This T cell receptor beta chain was found in a study of glioma-infiltrating T cells after dendritic cell vaccination. Up to about 2 ug genomic DNA was used for TCRB CDR3 amplification. Only in-frame clones appear in the TCRdb table, and some are missing; sequencing was by immunoSEQ multiplex PCR. The sample contains about 82,000 clones, roughly 90% of which appear only once. In germline, CDR1 is MNHNY, CDR2 SVGAGI (reference sequence). This CDR3 comprises 16 residues. With 5 bases clipped from V and 6 bases from J, the junction kept 9 bases outside the gene matches. The sequence derives from a human donor with glioblastoma. This specimen was blood, taken before dendritic cell vaccination. V usage is TRBV6-6 and J usage is TRBJ2-3; TRBD2 agrees at 12 bases. The CDR3 coding sequence is TGTGCCAGCAGTCTATCGACTAGCGGGGGCCAGGATACGCAGTATTTT. Translating gives CASSLSTSGGQDTQYF.